This T cell receptor (beta chain) was observed in a study of T cell responses to AZD1222 COVID-19 vaccine. Study results and limitations: Vaccination with two AZD1222 doses was followed by a rise in Spike-specific TCR breadth and depth.

Repertoires were generated with immunoSEQ multiplex PCR, while TCRdb's copy carries only in-frame clones and drops some. In the table there are 150,000 or so clones, approximately 94% of which are singletons. On this clone: No antigen is known for it.

The TCR was taken from an adult in good health. Sequenced material: peripheral blood, taken on day 0 of AZD1222 vaccination.

CDR3: CASSSFRDSTQHF. CDR3 bases: TGTGCCAGCAGTTCTTTCCGGGACTCCACCCAGCATTTT. The chain is built from TRBV28 and TRBJ1-5; D may be TRBD1 (5 bases). The CDR3 length is 13 residues. Trimming took 4 bases from V and 11 from J, leaving 15 bases between them. The germline CDR1 and CDR2 sequences are MDHEN and SYDVKM.